This T cell receptor beta chain was retrieved from a study of regulatory T cells in long-lasting Graves disease. The time point: newly diagnosed GD, antithyroid drugs for less than 3 months. RNA from PBMCs was the source of the TCR library. With iRepertoire HTBI primers and Arm-PCR of CDR3 regions, TCR beta libraries were built. TCRdb reanalysed the multiplex PCR reads using MiXCR and keeps one entry per CDR3 protein. The table has some 600,000 distinct CDR3 sequences, about 16% seen once; the top ten hold around 13%. The same data also went into a second study, on T cells in Graves' hyperthyroidism and ophthalmopathy. This second study says: Absence of ophthalmopathy progression within 18 months defined stable Graves' hyperthyroidism. The HTBI primer set drove a first-round RT-PCR of the TCR CDR3.

The sequencing used peripheral blood mononuclear cells (PBMCs), collected at new diagnosis, from a patient treated with antithyroid drugs. This clonotype was sampled from a man in his late teens or twenties with Graves disease.

The CDR3 loop reads CASSLTDWGTDTQYF. As DNA, the CDR3 is TGTGCCAGCAGCTTAACAGACTGGGGCACAGATACGCAGTATTTT. The chain has TRBV11-1 and TRBJ2-3; unclear D gene. Germline CDR1 SGHAT, CDR2 FQDESV (reference sequence). The CDR3 spans 15 residues. Trimming cost V 2 bases and J 1 base, with 10 bases left between them.